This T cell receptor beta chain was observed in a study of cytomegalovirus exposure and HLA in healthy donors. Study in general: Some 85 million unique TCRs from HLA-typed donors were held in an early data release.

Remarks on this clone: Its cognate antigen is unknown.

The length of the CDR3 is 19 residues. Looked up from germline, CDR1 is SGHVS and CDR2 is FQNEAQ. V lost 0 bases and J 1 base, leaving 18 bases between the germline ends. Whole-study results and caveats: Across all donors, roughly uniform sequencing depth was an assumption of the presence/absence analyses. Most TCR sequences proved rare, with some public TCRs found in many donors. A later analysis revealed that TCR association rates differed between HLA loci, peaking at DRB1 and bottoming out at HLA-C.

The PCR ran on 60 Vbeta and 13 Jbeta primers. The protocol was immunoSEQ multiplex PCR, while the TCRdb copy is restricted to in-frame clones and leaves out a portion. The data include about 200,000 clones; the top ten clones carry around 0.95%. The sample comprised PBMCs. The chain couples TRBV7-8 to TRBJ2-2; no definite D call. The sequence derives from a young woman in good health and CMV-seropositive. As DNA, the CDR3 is TGTGCCAGCAGCTTAGCGTTTTATGAGAGTGTAAGGAACACCGGGGAGCTGTTTTTT. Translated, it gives CASSLAFYESVRNTGELFF.